The 18 T cell receptor beta chains listed next were all sequenced from one sample in a study of blood T cell repertoires in COVID-19. Only in-frame clones appear in the TCRdb table, and some are missing; sequencing was by immunoSEQ multiplex PCR. The data show tens of thousands of clones, 70% to 85% seen once. Source material: peripheral blood. The receptors stem from a woman in her sixties with acute or convalescent COVID-19.

The chain has TRBV30 and TRBJ1-4, with TRBD1 identical over 9 bases. The V and J ends lost 7 bases and 7 bases, in that order; junction bases with no gene match: 7. Germline V lookup: CDR1 GTSNPN, CDR2 SVGIG (reference sequence). The CDR3 has 13 residues. The CDR3 DNA reads as TGTGCCTCAACAGGGGGCCCTGGTGAAAAACTGTTTTTT. This encodes CASTGGPGEKLFF.

The rearrangement joins TRBV5-8 to TRBJ2-7; D is possibly TRBD2 (6 bases). The CDR3 is made up of 13 amino acids. With 9 bases removed from V and 6 bases from J, the gap between germline ends came to 19 bases. Germline V lookup: CDR1 SGHTS, CDR2 YDEGEE. CDR3 nucleotides: TGTGCCACAGACCGCCTCGGGGGATCCGAGCAGTACTTC. It yields the protein CATDRLGGSEQYF.

V usage is TRBV30 and J usage is TRBJ1-4; TRBD1 matches 7 bases. CDR1 is GTSNPN and CDR2 is SVGIG in the germline V gene (reference sequence). Trimming took 3 bases from V and 3 from J; bases not matched to a gene: 1. This CDR3 spans 13 amino acids. The CDR3 sequence: CAWRGQPNEKLFF. The CDR3 DNA reads as TGTGCCTGGAGGGGACAGCCTAATGAAAAACTGTTTTTT.

The chain employs TRBV7-2 and TRBJ2-1; a possible D gene is TRBD2 (5 bases). The CDR3 loop spans 14 amino acids. The ends were cut back, 4 bases at V and 7 bases at J, with 14 bases in the middle. Germline-derived CDR1 and CDR2 are SGHTA and FQGNSA. The CDR3 DNA sequence: TGTGCCAGCAGCTCGGCGGGTAGGGCAAATGAGCAGTTCTTC. Its translation is CASSSAGRANEQFF.

The rearrangement joins TRBV27 to TRBJ1-4; D unresolved. With 5 bases removed from V and 4 bases from J, the gap between germline ends came to 5 bases. The length of the CDR3 is 12 residues. The germline V gene has CDR1 MNHEY and CDR2 SMNVEV (reference sequence). Written as DNA, the CDR3 is TGTGCCAGCAGTCCCAATAATGAAAAACTGTTTTTT. Amino acid sequence: CASSPNNEKLFF.

The gene calls are TRBV10-3 and TRBJ2-5, with TRBD1 matching over 11 bases. The CDR3 runs 16 residues. Trimming at V came to 6 bases and at J to 1 base, leaving 7 bases not matched to a gene. CDR1 is ENHRY, CDR2 SYGVKD, per germline. CDR3 in DNA: TGTGCCATCAGAGACCGGGACAGGGGGTCCCAAGAGACCCAGTACTTC. It encodes CAIRDRDRGSQETQYF.

V gene TRBV7-2 combines with J gene TRBJ1-3; 10 nucleotides line up with TRBD1. The trim removed 5 bases at V and 7 bases at J, leaving 11 bases unmatched. Germline CDR1 is SGHTA and CDR2 is FQGNSA. This CDR3 contains 16 residues. The CDR3 region is CASSPRAGQGSNTIYF. The CDR3 DNA reads as TGTGCCAGCAGCCCTAGAGCGGGACAGGGGTCCAACACCATATATTTT.

This clone has just a few counts. V usage is TRBV18 and J usage is TRBJ1-2; TRBD1 is a possible D gene (5 bases). The germline CDR1 and CDR2 sequences are KGHSH and LQKENI. V was clipped by 0 bases and J by 0 bases, with 11 bases between them. CDR3 length equals 16 residues. The CDR3 here is CASSPPVGPTNYGYTF. Here the CDR3 DNA reads TGTGCCAGCTCACCACCGGTGGGGCCTACTAACTATGGCTACACCTTC.

This clone was seen only once. J is TRBJ2-2 and V is TRBV5-4; D remains ambiguous. The CDR3 runs 14 residues. The germline gives CDR1 SGHNT, CDR2 YYREEE (reference sequence). The V end lost 0 bases, the J end lost 3 bases, and 6 bases lay between the germline ends. In nucleotides, the CDR3 is TGTGCCAGCAGCTTGGCGGTCGACACCGGGGAGCTGTTTTTT. As protein: CASSLAVDTGELFF.

This chain connects TRBV5-1 to TRBJ2-2; D might be TRBD2 (5 bases). V was shortened by 5 bases and J by 0 bases, with 14 bases between the two germline ends. Germline CDR1 reads SGHRS; CDR2 reads YFSETQ. The CDR3 length is 16 residues. The CDR3: CASSLSGNANTGELFF. The CDR3, as DNA: TGCGCCAGCAGTCTCTCCGGGAATGCGAACACCGGGGAGCTGTTTTTT.

The rearrangement uses TRBV5-4 and TRBJ2-4, with a tentative D call TRBD2 (6 bases). The V end was cut by 4 bases, the J end by 4 bases, with 12 bases between. The CDR3 loop spans 14 amino acids. The V gene's germline CDR1 is SGHNT and CDR2 YYREEE (reference sequence). CDR3 coding DNA: TGTGCCAGCAGCGGAGGGTGGGGAAAAAACATTCAGTACTTC. It encodes CASSGGWGKNIQYF.

This clone was recorded a few times. This chain links TRBV7-2 with TRBJ1-3; D is undetermined. V lost 1 base, J lost 14 bases, and 12 bases lay in between. This CDR3 is 12 amino acids long. Germline CDR1 is SGHTA and CDR2 is FQGNSA. The CDR3 loop is CASSLVLNQVYF. As DNA, the CDR3 is TGTGCCAGCAGCTTAGTACTAAACCAAGTATATTTT.

The V and J genes are TRBV5-1 and TRBJ2-3; D remains ambiguous. Trimming left V 1 base short and J 2 bases short, with 17 bases between. The CDR3 is 17 residues long. CDR1 is SGHRS and CDR2 is YFSETQ in the germline V gene. The CDR3 loop reads CASSLHRSSEITDTQYF. CDR3 in DNA: TGCGCCAGCAGCTTGCATCGGTCTAGTGAAATCACAGATACGCAGTATTTT.

The chain employs TRBV19 and TRBJ1-1, with TRBD1 identical over 7 bases. In germline, CDR1 is LNHDA, CDR2 SQIVND (reference sequence). The V and J ends lost 10 bases and 1 base, in that order; junction bases with no gene match: 6. The CDR3 has 13 amino acids. In nucleotides, the CDR3 is TGTGCCACCCGCCGGGACAGGAACACTGAAGCTTTCTTT. The encoded protein is CATRRDRNTEAFF.

The V call is TRBV9, the J call TRBJ2-6, with a possible D match to TRBD1 (6 bases). Trimming cost V 0 bases and J 0 bases, with 10 bases left between them. The CDR3 totals 17 residues. In germline, CDR1 is SGDLS, CDR2 YYNGEE. CDR3 sequence (DNA): TGTGCCAGCAGCGTAGGAATAGGGGGCTCTGGGGCCAACGTCCTGACTTTC. This translates into CASSVGIGGSGANVLTF.

The chain employs TRBV9 and TRBJ2-2; a possible D gene is TRBD2 (6 bases). CDR1 is SGDLS and CDR2 is YYNGEE in the germline V gene. CDR3 length: 14 residues. V lost 6 bases to trimming and J lost 5 bases, with 14 bases between them. CDR3 amino acids: CASTSGRETGELFF. In nucleotides, the CDR3 is TGTGCCAGCACGTCCGGTCGGGAGACCGGGGAGCTGTTTTTT.

The chain has TRBV18 and TRBJ1-2; 11 bases are a match to TRBD1. After removal of 2 bases from V and 8 bases from J, the junction contained 4 bases not matched to a gene. This CDR3 is built from 14 residues. Germline V gives CDR1 KGHSH, CDR2 LQKENI. CDR3 in amino acids: CASSPTDRGRGYTF. The CDR3 region has the DNA TGTGCCAGCTCACCAACGGACAGGGGGCGAGGCTACACCTTC.

The J gene is TRBJ1-6, the V gene TRBV4-2, with TRBD1 matching over 7 bases. V was clipped by 0 bases and J by 8 bases; unmatched bases: 13. Germline CDR1 reads LGHNA; CDR2 reads YNFKEQ. The CDR3 runs to 18 residues. The CDR3, as DNA: TGTGCCAGCAGCCAAGAGAGGACAGGTGGGTTCGAAGATTCACCCCTCCACTTT. It translates to CASSQERTGGFEDSPLHF.